These T cell receptor beta chains were read from a single sample in a study of blood T cell repertoires in COVID-19. Libraries were prepared by immunoSEQ multiplex PCR; TCRdb keeps only in-frame clonotypes and omits some of them. The table shows some 190,000 clones, with about 80% occurring only once. The material sequenced was PBMCs or T cells enriched from blood (not recorded which). The receptor source for this set is a man between 60 and 70 years old who had been exposed to COVID-19. CDR3s leave out the opening cysteine and the closing phenylalanine or tryptophan.

v_call: TRBV6-5; j_call: TRBJ1-6; cdr3_aa: ASSRQGEDSPLH
v_call: TRBV30; j_call: TRBJ2-3; cdr3_aa: AWSVGQTSTDTQY
v_call: TRBV19; j_call: TRBJ2-1; cdr3_aa: ASSIWASGSDEQF
v_call: TRBV11-2; j_call: TRBJ2-3; cdr3_aa: ASSPRQGLGASTDTQY
v_call: TRBV20-1; j_call: TRBJ2-3; cdr3_aa: SASIVAGGTTDTQY
v_call: TRBV4-1; j_call: TRBJ1-5; cdr3_aa: ASSQVTDFSNQPQH
v_call: TRBV2; j_call: TRBJ2-5; cdr3_aa: ASSEWAGGETQY
v_call: TRBV9; j_call: TRBJ1-4; cdr3_aa: ASSPGGKGNRKLF
v_call: TRBV11-2; j_call: TRBJ2-2; cdr3_aa: ASSLDRGLYLTGELF
v_call: TRBV6-1; j_call: TRBJ1-1; cdr3_aa: ASSEMGGTEAF
v_call: TRBV5-4; j_call: TRBJ2-2; cdr3_aa: ASSRGPSGELF
v_call: TRBV5-4; j_call: TRBJ1-2; cdr3_aa: ASSPTWTGANYGYT
v_call: TRBV5-1; j_call: TRBJ1-2; cdr3_aa: ASSHGRQGAGGYT
v_call: TRBV24-1; j_call: TRBJ2-3; cdr3_aa: ATRSGDRGLGGTDTQY
v_call: TRBV13; j_call: TRBJ2-7; cdr3_aa: ASSLEGGQY
v_call: TRBV30; j_call: TRBJ1-5; cdr3_aa: AWSVTGVGQPQH
v_call: TRBV5-1; j_call: TRBJ2-1; cdr3_aa: ASGPGDEAYNEQF
v_call: TRBV25-1; j_call: TRBJ2-7; cdr3_aa: ASSEWGQGALDEQY
v_call: TRBV7-3; j_call: TRBJ2-2; cdr3_aa: ASRETGGNTGELF
v_call: TRBV7-3; j_call: TRBJ2-1; cdr3_aa: ASSLLPSGSHNEQF
v_call: TRBV19; j_call: TRBJ2-3; cdr3_aa: AGHRRSTDTQY
v_call: TRBV19; j_call: TRBJ1-5; cdr3_aa: ASSKGTVNQPQH
v_call: TRBV28; j_call: TRBJ1-5; cdr3_aa: ASSLTGHRLSNQPQH
v_call: TRBV7-3; j_call: TRBJ2-3; cdr3_aa: ASSQIPTDTQY
v_call: TRBV28; j_call: TRBJ1-3; cdr3_aa: ASQDSSGNTIY
v_call: TRBV28; j_call: TRBJ1-1; cdr3_aa: ASTLLSDTEAF
v_call: TRBV11-3; j_call: TRBJ2-1; cdr3_aa: ASSGLLAGGVNEQF
v_call: TRBV7-9; j_call: TRBJ2-1; cdr3_aa: ASSSAGTSLFGQF
v_call: TRBV7-3; j_call: TRBJ1-2; cdr3_aa: ASSLDAGRTYGYT
v_call: TRBV9; j_call: TRBJ1-1; cdr3_aa: ASSRLFPGGQLEAF
v_call: TRBV5-4; j_call: TRBJ2-1; cdr3_aa: ASSLGASGPQPYNEQF
v_call: TRBV10-3; j_call: TRBJ2-3; cdr3_aa: AISPGASTDTQY
v_call: TRBV18; j_call: TRBJ2-3; cdr3_aa: ASSLIRTSGITDTQY
v_call: TRBV7-3; j_call: TRBJ2-1; cdr3_aa: ASSPRDSSYNEQF
v_call: TRBV7-9; j_call: TRBJ2-3; cdr3_aa: ASSYTGTLNTDTQY
v_call: TRBV2; j_call: TRBJ1-5; cdr3_aa: ASSGVGGNQPQH
v_call: TRBV5-8; j_call: TRBJ2-3; cdr3_aa: ASSSLRDRVLDTQY